The 26 T cell receptor beta chains in this list originate from one sample, sequenced in a study of identical twins. TCRdb processed the 5' RACE reads anew with MiXCR; each CDR3 protein has one entry. The data contain roughly 500,000 distinct CDR3 sequences, 20% to 25% of them singletons. These data also featured in a second study, about T cells expressing NK-cell markers.

Sequenced material: CD4+ T cells sorted from blood. All receptors derive from a woman aged 18-35 years in good health.

This chain links TRBV20-1 with TRBJ2-3, with TRBD2 matching over 11 bases. The J segment lost 6 bases and the V segment lost 5 bases, leaving 7 bases of the junction unmatched. The germline V gene encodes CDR1 DFQATT and CDR2 SNEGSKA (reference sequence). The CDR3 has 14 residues. The DNA for the CDR3 is TGCAGTGCTGTAGCGGGAGGGCCTCGTGATACGCAGTATTTT. This encodes CSAVAGGPRDTQYF.

V and J are TRBV18 and TRBJ1-1; possibly TRBD1 for D (6 bases). The CDR3 totals 14 residues. With 5 bases removed from V and 3 bases from J, the gap between germline ends came to 13 bases. CDR1 is KGHSH and CDR2 is LQKENI in the germline V gene. The CDR3 bases are TGTGCCAGCTCAAATACAGGGTTGGACACTGAAGCTTTCTTT. Protein product: CASSNTGLDTEAFF.

The gene calls are TRBV6-5 and TRBJ1-1, with 7 nucleotides matching TRBD1. Germline loops: CDR1 MNHEY, CDR2 SVGAGI. The ends lost 0 bases at V and 1 base at J; junction bases unmatched: 2. CDR3 length: 15 residues. CDR3 region: CASSYSDRRNTEAFF. The CDR3 DNA is TGTGCCAGCAGTTACTCGGACAGGCGGAACACTGAAGCTTTCTTT.

This clonotype was seen repeatedly, ten times or more. V gene TRBV5-5 combines with J gene TRBJ1-5; D gene ambiguous. Germline CDR1 is SGHKS and CDR2 is YYEKEE (reference sequence). Trimming cost V 2 bases and J 6 bases, with 12 bases left between them. CDR3 length: 14 amino acids. In nucleotides, the CDR3 is TGTGCCAGCAGCTTCCAAGAAGGAGCTCAGCCCCAGCATTTT. Translation gives CASSFQEGAQPQHF. The full variable domain, in which reference TRBV5-5 and TRBJ1-5 provide the parts outside the CDR3, is DAGVTQSPTHLIKTRGQQVTLRCSPISGHKSVSWYQQVLGQGPQFIFQYYEKEERGRGNFPDRFSARQFPNYSSELNVNALLLGDSALYLCASSFQEGAQPQHFGDGTRLSIL.

In this sample, this clonotype turned up a few times. The gene calls are TRBV4-3 and TRBJ2-7; possible D gene TRBD1, 5 bases. The V gene's germline CDR1 is LGHNA and CDR2 YSLEER. CDR3 length equals 16 residues. V gave up 0 bases and J gave up 6 bases, with 18 bases separating them. CDR3 sequence reads: CASSQDRQGRKFEQYF. As DNA, the CDR3 is TGCGCCAGCAGCCAAGACCGCCAGGGCAGAAAATTCGAGCAGTACTTC.

The V gene is TRBV5-1, the J gene TRBJ2-7; 10 bases line up with TRBD1. The ends lost 4 bases at V and 5 bases at J; junction bases unmatched: 6. The CDR3 runs to 14 residues. Germline V lookup: CDR1 SGHRS, CDR2 YFSETQ. The chain's CDR3 is CASSPGQGKHEQYF. The CDR3 region has the DNA TGCGCCAGCAGCCCGGGACAGGGGAAGCACGAGCAGTACTTC.

This clonotype has only a few counts. The J gene is TRBJ1-1, the V gene TRBV7-9, with TRBD1 as a possible D gene (5 bases). The CDR3 totals 15 residues. CDR1 SEHNR and CDR2 FQNEAQ come from the germline V gene (reference sequence). The V and J ends lost 3 bases and 3 bases respectively, with 14 bases between them. DNA of the CDR3: TGTGCCAGCAGCTTTAGTACAGGCGCGGACACTGAAGCTTTCTTT. It codes for CASSFSTGADTEAFF.

The chain uses TRBV29-1 and TRBJ2-2, with D uncertain. There are 14 residues in the CDR3. The germline CDR1 and CDR2 sequences are SQVTM and ANQGSEA. Trimming took 6 bases from V and 4 from J, leaving 15 bases between them. Written as DNA, the CDR3 is TGCAGCGTCGGCCCGGTCCCGAGCACCGGGGAGCTGTTTTTT. Its translation: CSVGPVPSTGELFF.

V gene TRBV6-5 combines with J gene TRBJ2-1; a weak D match, TRBD2 (7 bases). CDR1 is MNHEY and CDR2 is SVGAGI in the germline V gene. Deletions cut 4 bases from V and 10 bases from J, with 23 bases between. This CDR3 contains 16 residues. The CDR3 protein is CASSLFRGARAEEQFF. The CDR3 DNA reads as TGTGCCAGCAGTTTATTTCGGGGGGCTCGCGCGGAGGAGCAGTTCTTC.

The rearrangement links TRBV7-2 to TRBJ2-3; D might be TRBD2 (6 bases). Germline V gives CDR1 SGHTA, CDR2 FQGNSA. This CDR3 is 16 amino acids long. Trimming shortened V by 0 bases and J by 1 base, and 11 bases separated the two germline ends. The CDR3 DNA reads TGTGCCAGCAGCTTAGCGGTCGGAGGGGGCACAGATACGCAGTATTTT. Translation: CASSLAVGGGTDTQYF.

This clonotype has just a few counts. The chain uses TRBV18 and TRBJ1-1; tentatively, D is TRBD1 (5 bases). The CDR3 loop spans 12 amino acids. The V gene lost 4 bases and the J gene lost 7 bases, with 10 bases spanning the gap. CDR1 KGHSH and CDR2 LQKENI come from the germline V gene. In DNA form, the CDR3 reads TGTGCCAGCTCACAGGGACGAGGTGAAGCTTTCTTT. It specifies CASSQGRGEAFF. The full variable domain, rest sourced from reference TRBV18 and TRBJ1-1, is NAGVMQNPRHLVRRRGQEARLRCSPMKGHSHVYWYRQLPEEGLKFMVYLQKENIIDESGMPKERFSAEFPKEGPSILRIQQVVRGDSAAYFCASSQGRGEAFFGQGTRLTVV.

This clonotype was counted at least ten times. Possible read error: a much larger clone is one base away. The chain recombines TRBV3-1 with TRBJ2-3; D not resolved. There are 11 residues in the CDR3. The germline gives CDR1 LGHDT, CDR2 YNNKEL (reference sequence). Trimming took off 5 bases at V and 2 bases at J, with 2 bases between the two ends. CDR3 in DNA: TGTGCCAGCAGCATCACAGATACGCAGTATTTT. Translating gives CASSITDTQYF.

This clonotype was observed at least ten times. The chain has TRBV10-1 and TRBJ2-2; 7 bases map to TRBD2. Trimming cost V 5 bases and J 3 bases; bases outside gene matches: 0. CDR1 is WNHNN and CDR2 is SYGVQD in the germline V gene (reference sequence). The CDR3 has 13 residues. The CDR3 DNA reads as TGCGCCAGCAGTACTAGCGACACCGGGGAGCTGTTTTTT. Translation: CASSTSDTGELFF.

A few counts support this clonotype. The J gene is TRBJ1-1, the V gene TRBV25-1; D possibly corresponds to TRBD1 (5 bases). There are 15 residues in the CDR3. Trimming removed 6 bases at V and 2 bases at J, with 16 bases between. Germline V gene lookup returns CDR1 MGHDK and CDR2 SYGVNS. CDR3 amino acids: CASSALTVINTEAFF. As DNA, the CDR3 is TGTGCCAGCAGCGCTTTGACAGTAATCAACACTGAAGCTTTCTTT.

The CDR3 region is CSATPAYGNTDTQYF. CDR3 sequence (DNA): TGCAGTGCTACCCCGGCCTACGGTAACACAGATACGCAGTATTTT. J is TRBJ2-3 and V is TRBV20-1; D gene unclear. The CDR3 length is 15 residues. Germline loops: CDR1 DFQATT, CDR2 SNEGSKA (reference sequence). Trimming took 4 bases from V and 2 from J, leaving 16 bases between them.

This clonotype occurred many times. The chain uses TRBV20-1 and TRBJ1-1; possible D gene TRBD1, 6 bases. V was clipped by 5 bases and J by 4 bases, with 11 bases between them. This CDR3 is built from 12 residues. The V gene's germline CDR1 is DFQATT and CDR2 SNEGSKA (reference sequence). As DNA, the CDR3 is TGCAGTGCTGAGAGGGGGGGCACTGAAGCTTTCTTT. The encoded protein is CSAERGGTEAFF.

The chain couples TRBV27 to TRBJ2-1; TRBD2 agrees at 14 bases. The length of the CDR3 is 16 residues. From germline, CDR1 is MNHEY and CDR2 SMNVEV (reference sequence). V was clipped by 4 bases and J by 8 bases; unmatched bases: 7. CDR3 sequence reads: CASSSPGTSGSDEQFF. Written as DNA, the CDR3 is TGTGCCAGCAGTTCCCCAGGGACTAGCGGGAGCGATGAGCAGTTCTTC.

This chain connects TRBV20-1 to TRBJ1-1, with 7 bases aligning to TRBD1. V was pared by 1 base and J by 0 bases, with 5 bases of the junction left unmatched. The CDR3 loop spans 15 amino acids. CDR1 DFQATT and CDR2 SNEGSKA come from the germline V gene (reference sequence). CDR3 amino acids: CSARGQGEMNTEAFF. CDR3 in DNA: TGCAGTGCTAGAGGACAGGGAGAGATGAACACTGAAGCTTTCTTT.

The V call is TRBV25-1, the J call TRBJ2-7; D gene unclear. Trimming took 10 bases from V and 1 from J, leaving 11 bases between them. The germline V gene encodes CDR1 MGHDK and CDR2 SYGVNS. CDR3 length: 12 amino acids. The CDR3 loop is CATRLGSYEQYF. CDR3 in DNA: TGTGCCACCCGTCTGGGGTCCTACGAGCAGTACTTC.

This clonotype has only a few counts. The chain combines TRBV12-3 or TRBV12-4 with TRBJ1-1; no firm D call. V was shortened by 4 bases and J by 4 bases, with 13 bases between the two germline ends. This CDR3 comprises 14 residues. Written as DNA, the CDR3 is TGTGCCAGCAGTTCGACCGTCTTGGGCACTGAAGCTTTCTTT. Translated, it gives CASSSTVLGTEAFF.

Note on this clonotype: A read error may produce the germline difference seen at one junction end. The chain couples TRBV29-1 to TRBJ1-1; D gene unclear. The CDR3 covers 8 residues. The V gene's germline CDR1 is SQVTM and CDR2 ANQGSEA. In DNA form, the CDR3 reads TGCGGCGTGGGTCGAGCTTTCTTT. It translates to CGVGRAFF.

The chain has TRBV6-2 or TRBV6-3 and TRBJ2-5; D is undetermined. CDR1 is MNHEY and CDR2 is SVGEGT in the germline V gene. V was trimmed by 6 bases and J by 4 bases, leaving 15 bases between them. The CDR3 covers 14 residues. This CDR3 reads CASRRPGSGETQYF. The CDR3 DNA is TGTGCCAGCAGACGGCCTGGATCGGGAGAGACCCAGTACTTC.

This clonotype was observed once. The chain uses TRBV20-1 and TRBJ2-7, with 13 bases lining up with TRBD2. This CDR3 spans 16 amino acids. In germline, CDR1 is DFQATT, CDR2 SNEGSKA (reference sequence). V lost 1 base, J lost 2 bases, and 5 bases stayed unmatched. CDR3 nucleotides: TGCAGTGCTAGAGGGACTAGCGGGAGTAAAACCTACGAGCAGTACTTC. Translating it yields CSARGTSGSKTYEQYF.

In this sample, this clonotype turned up a few times. The CDR3 bases are TGTGCCACCAGCAGGGACCTCCTGAGGTCCCAGGGGTACGAGCAGTACTTC. Its translation is CATSRDLLRSQGYEQYF. The rearrangement joins TRBV15 to TRBJ2-7, with a possible D match to TRBD1 (6 bases). The germline V gene encodes CDR1 LNHNV and CDR2 YYDKDF (reference sequence). V shed 3 bases and J shed 4 bases, with 22 bases lying between them. This CDR3 region has 17 residues.

The rearrangement joins TRBV9 to TRBJ2-1; a possible D gene is TRBD2 (7 bases). Germline CDR1 is SGDLS and CDR2 is YYNGEE. This CDR3 comprises 16 residues. Between the trimmed V and J ends, which lost 3 bases and 0 bases, there was a span of 13 bases. Here the CDR3 DNA reads TGTGCCAGCAGCGGTCGGGGGGCCCTCTCCTACAATGAGCAGTTCTTC. It specifies CASSGRGALSYNEQFF.

The CDR3: CSARDAGGSTDTQYF. CDR3 nucleotides: TGCAGTGCTAGGGACGCGGGAGGCTCCACAGATACGCAGTATTTT. The chain combines TRBV20-1 with TRBJ2-3, with 8 positions matching TRBD2. Germline V gives CDR1 DFQATT, CDR2 SNEGSKA (reference sequence). The junction had 7 bases not matched to a gene; V was cut back by 3 bases and J by 2 bases. CDR3 size: 15 residues.